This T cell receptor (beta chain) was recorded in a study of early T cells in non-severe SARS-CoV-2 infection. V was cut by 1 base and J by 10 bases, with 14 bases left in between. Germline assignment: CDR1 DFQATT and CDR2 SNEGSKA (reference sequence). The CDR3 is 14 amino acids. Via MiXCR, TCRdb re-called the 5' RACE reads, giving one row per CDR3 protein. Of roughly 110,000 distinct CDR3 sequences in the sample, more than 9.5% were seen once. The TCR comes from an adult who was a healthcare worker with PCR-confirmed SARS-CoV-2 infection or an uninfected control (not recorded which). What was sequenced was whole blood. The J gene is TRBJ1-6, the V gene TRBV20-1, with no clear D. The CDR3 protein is CSARVISSDSPLHF. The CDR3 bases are TGCAGTGCTAGAGTTATATCCTCCGACTCACCCCTCCACTTT.